These T cell receptor beta chains were read from a single sample in a study of blood T cell repertoires in COVID-19. Measured with immunoSEQ multiplex PCR; TCRdb has only the in-frame clones, and not every one. Among some 160,000 clones listed, roughly 80% were seen once. The sequenced sample consisted of peripheral blood. These receptors came from a woman older than 75 with COVID-19, enrolled during active disease. Both conserved end residues are part of each CDR3. D genes are given only for firm matches. For some rows the clone size is stated as once, few or many, or as a class when expanded; others skip it.

TRBJ2-5 | NA | NA | TRBV24-1 | CATSDSGGAETQYF | TGTGCCACCAGTGATTCCGGGGGAGCTGAGACCCAGTACTTC
TRBJ1-5 | NA | TRBD1 | TRBV6-5 | CASRRDRLNQPQHF | TGTGCCAGCAGGCGGGACAGACTAAATCAGCCCCAGCATTTT
TRBJ1-1 | NA | NA | TRBV29-1 | CSVADRSWTEAFF | TGCAGCGTTGCTGACAGGAGTTGGACTGAAGCTTTCTTT
TRBJ2-1 | NA | NA | TRBV5-1 | CASSLDGGYNEQFF | TGCGCCAGCAGCTTGGACGGAGGGTACAATGAGCAGTTCTTC
TRBJ1-2 | NA | NA | TRBV25-1 | CASSEYLNYGYTF | TGTGCCAGCAGTGAATATTTAAACTATGGCTACACCTTC
TRBJ1-1 | NA | TRBD1 | TRBV3-1/TRBV3-2 | CASAWGQGNTEAFF | TGTGCCAGCGCTTGGGGACAGGGGAACACTGAAGCTTTCTTT
TRBJ1-5 | NA | TRBD1 | TRBV18 | CASSPTGDQPQHF | TGTGCCAGCTCACCGACAGGGGATCAGCCCCAGCATTTT
TRBJ2-2 | NA | NA | TRBV5-1 | CASRRTGFGRTGELFF | TGCGCCAGCAGGCGAACAGGGTTCGGTAGGACCGGGGAGCTGTTTTTT
TRBJ1-1 | NA | NA | TRBV7-3 | CASSLTGGQNTEAFF | TGTGCCAGCAGCTTAACGGGGGGGCAGAACACTGAAGCTTTCTTT
TRBJ1-2 | NA | NA | TRBV5-6 | CASTMGAPGSRGYTF | TGTGCCAGCACCATGGGAGCCCCGGGGTCGCGTGGCTACACCTTC
TRBJ1-5 | NA | NA | TRBV3-1/TRBV3-2 | CASSRSIETEDVQHF | TGTGCCAGCAGCCGCTCCATCGAGACTGAGGATGTGCAGCATTTT
TRBJ2-1 | NA | TRBD2 | TRBV29-1 | CSVNKAGVYNEQFF | TGCAGCGTTAACAAGGCGGGAGTCTACAATGAGCAGTTCTTC
TRBJ2-7 | NA | TRBD1 | TRBV5-6 | CASSLDRSYEQYF | TGTGCCAGCAGCCTGGACAGGTCCTACGAGCAGTACTTC
TRBJ1-2 | NA | NA | TRBV5-5 | CASSLAPAGQIYGYTF | TGTGCCAGCAGCTTGGCCCCGGCCGGACAGATCTATGGCTACACCTTC
TRBJ2-3 | NA | TRBD2 | TRBV7-3 | CASSPGASGSTDTQYF | TGTGCCAGCTCCCCTGGGGCTAGCGGGAGCACAGATACGCAGTATTTT
TRBJ2-1 | NA | TRBD2 | TRBV7-9 | CASSSSGTSGSGGNEQFF | TGTGCCAGCAGCTCTTCCGGGACTAGCGGGAGTGGCGGGAATGAGCAGTTCTTC
TRBJ2-7 | NA | TRBD2 | TRBV10-2 | CASKLAGAYEQYF | TGCGCCAGCAAACTAGCGGGGGCCTACGAGCAGTACTTC
TRBJ1-2 | NA | NA | TRBV7-8 | CASSSTLPRDYGYTF | TGTGCCAGCAGCTCGACCCTTCCGAGGGACTATGGCTACACCTTC
TRBJ2-5 | once | TRBD2 | TRBV6-5 | CASTRSGGIGETQYF | TGTGCCAGCACTAGATCGGGGGGTATTGGAGAGACCCAGTACTTC
TRBJ1-3 | NA | NA | TRBV7-9 | CASSLVAVGSGNTIYF | TGTGCCAGCAGCTTAGTAGCGGTAGGCTCTGGAAACACCATATATTTT
TRBJ1-1 | NA | NA | TRBV2 | CASSGPGGGTEAFF | TGTGCCAGCAGTGGACCGGGGGGAGGCACTGAAGCTTTCTTT
TRBJ2-1 | NA | NA | TRBV7-8 | CASSLIAGSSYNEQFF | TGTGCCAGCAGCTTAATCGCGGGTAGCTCCTACAATGAGCAGTTCTTC
TRBJ2-5 | NA | TRBD1 | TRBV2 | CASSPDRGVVTQYF | TGTGCCAGCAGTCCCGACAGGGGAGTAGTGACCCAGTACTTC
TRBJ2-5 | NA | TRBD2 | TRBV6-5 | CASSHASGRETQYF | TGTGCCAGCAGTCACGCTAGCGGGAGAGAGACCCAGTACTTC
TRBJ1-1 | NA | TRBD1 | TRBV6-5 | CASFISGTVGSEAFF | TGTGCCAGCTTTATTTCCGGGACAGTTGGTTCTGAAGCTTTCTTT
TRBJ1-2 | few | TRBD1 | TRBV24-1 | CATSDSRRQGEDGYTF | TGTGCCACCAGTGACTCCCGTCGACAGGGCGAGGATGGCTACACCTTC
TRBJ2-3 | NA | NA | TRBV28 | CASSPTHGGTDTQYF | TGTGCCAGCAGTCCAACCCACGGGGGCACAGATACGCAGTATTTT
TRBJ2-7 | NA | NA | TRBV19 | CASSESAGEQYF | TGTGCCAGTAGTGAGTCTGCCGGCGAGCAGTACTTC
TRBJ2-4 | few | NA | TRBV7-2 | CASSSQGSIQYF | TGTGCCAGCAGCTCGCAGGGCAGCATTCAGTACTTC
TRBJ2-1 | NA | TRBD2 | TRBV15 | CATSKGLAPEEFF | TGTGCCACCAGCAAAGGACTAGCGCCCGAGGAGTTCTTC
TRBJ2-1 | once | NA | TRBV7-2 | CASSLEGYYNEQFF | TGTGCCAGCAGCTTAGAGGGGTACTACAATGAGCAGTTCTTC
TRBJ2-7 | NA | TRBD2 | TRBV7-8 | CASSLEETSGTYEQYF | TGTGCCAGCAGCTTAGAAGAGACTAGCGGGACCTACGAGCAGTACTTC
TRBJ2-7 | NA | NA | TRBV4-1 | CASSQDQVAEQYF | TGCGCCAGCAGCCAAGACCAGGTGGCCGAGCAGTACTTC
TRBJ2-3 | NA | NA | TRBV9 | CASSVLADTQYF | TGTGCCAGCAGCGTACTCGCAGATACGCAGTATTTT
TRBJ2-1 | NA | TRBD2 | TRBV4-1 | CASSRNSEASGGVGNEQFF | TGCGCCAGCAGCCGAAACTCGGAGGCTAGCGGGGGGGTGGGCAATGAGCAGTTCTTC